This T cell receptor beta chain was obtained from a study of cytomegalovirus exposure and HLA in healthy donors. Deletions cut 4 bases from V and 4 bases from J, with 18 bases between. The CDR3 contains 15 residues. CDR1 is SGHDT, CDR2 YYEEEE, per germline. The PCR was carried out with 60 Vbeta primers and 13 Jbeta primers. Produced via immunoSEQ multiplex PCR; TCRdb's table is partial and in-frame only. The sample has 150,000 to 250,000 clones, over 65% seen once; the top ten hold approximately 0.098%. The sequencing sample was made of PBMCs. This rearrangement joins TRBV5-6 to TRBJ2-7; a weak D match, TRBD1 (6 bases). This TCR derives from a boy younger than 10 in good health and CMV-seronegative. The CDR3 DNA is TGTGCCAGCAGCCACCTGACGGGACACTTATACGAGCAGTACTTC. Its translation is CASSHLTGHLYEQYF.